These 25 T cell receptor beta chains were sequenced from one sample in a study of vaccination effects on CD4 cells after COVID-19. With approximately ten days of culture completed, CD4+ T cells were isolated. For these TCRs, the target antigens are not known. Here immunoSEQ multiplex PCR was the method, and the copy in TCRdb shows in-frame clones only, minus some. The table records 45,000 to 75,000 clones, more than 60% of them present only once. The input for sequencing was CD4+ T cells from PBMCs cultured without peptide, taken before COVID-19 vaccination. All receptors derive from a human donor who received a COVID-19 vaccine.

The chain has TRBV9 and TRBJ2-3; 7 bases align to TRBD1. V lost 3 bases and J lost 3; bases outside the gene matches: 7. The CDR3 consists of 15 residues. Germline V gene sequence: CDR1 SGDLS, CDR2 YYNGEE. CDR3 DNA sequence: TGTGCCAGCAGCGAGAGACAGGGAGCGACAGATACGCAGTATTTT. This translates into CASSERQGATDTQYF. Looking up the rest from reference TRBV9 and TRBJ2-3 gives the full variable domain: DSGVTQTPKHLITATGQRVTLRCSPRSGDLSVYWYQQSLDQGLQFLIQYYNGEERAKGNILERFSAQQFPDLHSELNLSSLELGDSALYFCASSERQGATDTQYFGPGTRLTVL.

The V and J genes are TRBV19 and TRBJ2-5, with D perhaps matching TRBD1 (5 bases). The CDR3 runs to 16 residues. Germline assignment: CDR1 LNHDA and CDR2 SQIVND (reference sequence). Trimming took 2 bases from V and 5 from J, leaving 18 bases between them. The DNA for the CDR3 is TGTGCCAGTAGTATAATCGCTCCAGGGCCGTCGGAGACCCAGTACTTC. It codes for CASSIIAPGPSETQYF.

This rearrangement joins TRBV27 to TRBJ2-2; TRBD1 is a possible D gene (6 bases). Germline CDR1 and CDR2: MNHEY and SMNVEV (reference sequence). Trimming shortened V by 5 bases and J by 1 base, and 14 bases separated the two germline ends. CDR3 length: 16 amino acids. This CDR3 is CASSLTGYLNTGELFF. The CDR3 bases are TGTGCCAGCAGTCTGACAGGCTACCTGAACACCGGGGAGCTGTTTTTT.

The CDR3, as DNA: TGTGCCACCAGTGATTCGACAGGGGGTGACACTGAAGCTTTCTTT. It specifies CATSDSTGGDTEAFF. The chain carries TRBV24-1 and TRBJ1-1, with 9 nucleotides matching TRBD1. Germline lookup yields CDR1 KGHDR and CDR2 SFDVKD. V shed 2 bases, J shed 3 bases, and the junction held 3 bases outside the gene matches. This CDR3 is built from 15 residues.

The chain links TRBV2 to TRBJ1-1; 10 positions agree with TRBD1. The J segment lost 1 base and the V segment lost 8 bases, leaving 4 bases of the junction unmatched. The CDR3 spans 14 residues. Germline V CDR1 and CDR2: SNHLY, FYNNEI. The CDR3 spells CASVRDRGNTEAFF. CDR3 nucleotide sequence: TGTGCCAGCGTCCGGGACAGGGGGAACACTGAAGCTTTCTTT.

The gene calls are TRBV5-1 and TRBJ2-5; 8 bases are a match to TRBD1. Germline CDR1 reads SGHRS; CDR2 reads YFSETQ. The CDR3 extends over 14 amino acids. Losses at the gene ends were 4 bases for V and 4 bases for J; bases not matched to a gene: 6. In DNA form, the CDR3 reads TGCGCCAGCAGCGTACCCGGGACAGGAGAGACCCAGTACTTC. Protein sequence: CASSVPGTGETQYF.

This clone was counted a few times. V is TRBV5-6 and J is TRBJ2-1, with 8 bases identical to TRBD2. The CDR3 is made up of 16 amino acids. The germline CDR1 and CDR2 sequences are SGHDT and YYEEEE. The J segment lost 5 bases and the V segment lost 3 bases, leaving 10 bases of the junction unmatched. The CDR3 region is CASSSGFTSGDNEQFF. As DNA, the CDR3 is TGTGCCAGCAGCTCGGGATTTACTAGCGGCGACAATGAGCAGTTCTTC.

The genes are TRBV30 and TRBJ1-3, with D uncertain. The V gene lost 1 base and the J gene lost 0 bases, with 13 bases spanning the gap. Germline CDR1 GTSNPN, CDR2 SVGIG (reference sequence). The CDR3 is made up of 16 amino acids. The CDR3: CAWSAHSPYSGNTIYF. As DNA, the CDR3 is TGTGCCTGGAGTGCCCATTCTCCGTACTCTGGAAACACCATATATTTT. Combining the CDR3 with reference TRBV30 and TRBJ1-3 gives the whole variable domain SQTIHQWPATLVQPVGSPLSLECTVEGTSNPNLYWYRQAAGRGLQLLFYSVGIGQISSEVPQNLSASRPQDRQFILSSKKLLLSDSGFYLCAWSAHSPYSGNTIYFGEGSWLTVV.

The J gene is TRBJ2-5, the V gene TRBV27; 13 bases agree with TRBD2. Per germline, CDR1 MNHEY and CDR2 SMNVEV (reference sequence). Trimming cost V 5 bases and J 4 bases; bases outside gene matches: 4. The CDR3 has 15 residues. The CDR3 DNA follows: TGTGCCAGCAGTACCCGACTAGCGGGGGGAGAGACCCAGTACTTC. Amino acids: CASSTRLAGGETQYF.

CDR3 region: CASSQVPNIQYF. In DNA, the CDR3 is TGTGCCAGCAGCCAAGTCCCAAACATTCAGTACTTC. This chain connects TRBV14 to TRBJ2-4; D not certain. The ends were cut back, 1 base at V and 6 bases at J, with 4 bases in the middle. The CDR3 extends over 12 amino acids. The germline CDR1 and CDR2 sequences are SGHDN and FVKESK.

This rearrangement joins TRBV4-1 to TRBJ2-2; possible D gene TRBD2, 6 bases. The length of the CDR3 is 15 residues. The germline V gene encodes CDR1 MGHRA and CDR2 YSYEKL. Deletions cut 4 bases from V and 3 bases from J, with 12 bases between. CDR3 DNA: TGCGCCAGCAGCCCCGGGCCGGGGGACACCGGGGAGCTGTTTTTT. Amino acids: CASSPGPGDTGELFF.

J is TRBJ1-6 and V is TRBV10-2; no clear D gene. Germline CDR1 reads WSHSY; CDR2 reads SAAADI. Trimming took 6 bases from V and 3 from J, leaving 6 bases between them. This CDR3 is 13 amino acids long. The CDR3 spells CASRGDYNSPLHF. The CDR3 region has the DNA TGCGCCAGCAGGGGAGACTATAATTCACCCCTCCACTTT.

The genes are TRBV12-5 and TRBJ2-2; 7 bases agree with TRBD1. CDR3 length: 16 amino acids. The J segment lost 6 bases and the V segment lost 4 bases, leaving 11 bases of the junction unmatched. CDR1 is LGHNT and CDR2 is FRNRAP in the germline V gene. The CDR3, as DNA: TGTGCTAGTGGTTGGGGAGAAAGACAGGGCGCCGGGGAGCTGTTTTTT. It yields the protein CASGWGERQGAGELFF.

The gene calls are TRBV11-2 and TRBJ1-6; tentative D call: TRBD1 (6 bases). Trimming removed 1 base at V and 8 bases at J, with 9 bases between. The CDR3 sequence is 14 residues long. Germline CDR1 reads SGHAT; CDR2 reads FQNNGV. Written as DNA, the CDR3 is TGTGCCAGCAGCTTAGGTCCAGGGGATTCACCCCTCCACTTT. It yields the protein CASSLGPGDSPLHF.

The gene calls are TRBV28 and TRBJ1-3; 7 nucleotides agree with TRBD1. Germline CDR1 is MDHEN and CDR2 is SYDVKM. This CDR3 has 17 amino acids. V was clipped by 3 bases and J by 0 bases; unmatched bases: 8. The CDR3 DNA follows: TGTGCCAGCAGTTTCTTTAGGGACAGACCCTCTGGAAACACCATATATTTT. Translated: CASSFFRDRPSGNTIYF.

The chain uses TRBV4-1 and TRBJ2-2; 8 bases map to TRBD2. There are 16 residues in the CDR3. Germline trimming cut 0 bases from V and 6 bases from J; bases unmatched to any gene: 6. Germline CDR1 reads MGHRA; CDR2 reads YSYEKL. CDR3 sequence (DNA): TGCGCCAGCAGCCAAGAGAGGAGCGGGGGCTCCGGGGAGCTGTTTTTT. Its translation is CASSQERSGGSGELFF.

The CDR3 here is CASSTAGTGLSEKLFF. For the CDR3, the DNA is TGTGCCAGTAGTACAGCCGGGACAGGGCTTAGCGAAAAACTGTTTTTT. J is TRBJ1-4 and V is TRBV19; TRBD1 aligns across 9 bases. In germline, CDR1 is LNHDA, CDR2 SQIVND (reference sequence). The CDR3 totals 16 residues. V gave up 4 bases and J gave up 8 bases; unmatched junction bases: 11.

This chain joins TRBV5-1 and TRBJ2-5, with D perhaps matching TRBD1 (6 bases). The CDR3 loop spans 14 amino acids. Trimming took 7 bases from V and 1 from J, leaving 14 bases between them. Per the germline V gene, CDR1 is SGHRS and CDR2 is YFSETQ. CDR3 protein: CASARGNVQETQYF. For the CDR3, the DNA is TGCGCCAGCGCCAGGGGAAACGTCCAAGAGACCCAGTACTTC.

This clone occurred a few times. The chain employs TRBV3-1 (or the pseudogene TRBV3-2) and TRBJ1-1, with D perhaps matching TRBD1 (6 bases). Germline lookup yields CDR1 LGHDT and CDR2 YNNKEL (reference sequence). The CDR3 spans 14 residues. Trimming removed 3 bases from V and 1 base from J, with 9 bases in between. CDR3 protein: CASSHDRRNTEAFF. CDR3 DNA sequence: TGTGCCAGCAGCCACGACAGGAGGAACACTGAAGCTTTCTTT.

The chain links TRBV2 to TRBJ2-5, with TRBD1 identical over 11 bases. CDR1 is SNHLY and CDR2 is FYNNEI in the germline V gene. The CDR3 is 15 residues long. The J segment lost 5 bases and the V segment lost 6 bases, leaving 8 bases of the junction unmatched. The CDR3 is CASSGQGAIGETQYF. The CDR3 bases are TGTGCCAGCAGCGGACAGGGGGCGATCGGGGAGACCCAGTACTTC.

The V and J genes are TRBV11-2 and TRBJ1-5; D remains unclear. Germline V lookup: CDR1 SGHAT, CDR2 FQNNGV. This CDR3 region has 16 residues. Deletions cut 1 base from V and 1 base from J, with 11 bases between. The CDR3 reads CASSLGGGTSNQPQHF. For the CDR3, the DNA is TGTGCCAGCAGCTTAGGAGGTGGAACCAGCAATCAGCCCCAGCATTTT.

The chain employs TRBV7-8 and TRBJ2-1; tentative D call: TRBD2 (6 bases). This CDR3 has 14 amino acids. CDR1 is SGHVS, CDR2 FQNEAQ, per germline. Trimming removed 3 bases from V and 4 bases from J, with 10 bases in between. The CDR3 bases are TGTGCCAGCAGCTTGCTTCGGGGGTACAATGAGCAGTTCTTC. It translates to CASSLLRGYNEQFF.

This sequence joins TRBV6-6 and TRBJ1-2; 7 bases fit TRBD1. Per germline, CDR1 MNHNY and CDR2 SVGAGI (reference sequence). V was pared by 4 bases and J by 14 bases, with 19 bases of the junction left unmatched. This CDR3 region has 15 residues. CDR3: CASSSKRQGSMAGTF. The CDR3 DNA is TGTGCCAGCAGTTCAAAAAGACAGGGTTCTATGGCTGGAACCTTC.

The chain couples TRBV6-6 to TRBJ2-1, with no clear D. Trimming stripped 6 bases from V and 6 bases from J, with 6 bases between. This CDR3 has 11 amino acids. Germline V lookup: CDR1 MNHNY, CDR2 SVGAGI (reference sequence). The CDR3 nucleotides read TGTGCCAGCAGCCGAACCAATGAGCAGTTCTTC. Translated, it gives CASSRTNEQFF.

V and J are TRBV24-1 and TRBJ1-2, with 7 bases aligning to TRBD1. After removal of 4 bases from V and 8 bases from J, the junction contained 9 bases not matched to a gene. CDR1 is KGHDR and CDR2 is SFDVKD in the germline V gene. The CDR3 sequence is 14 residues long. CDR3 sequence (DNA): TGTGCCACCAGTGACCGTTACAGGGGTGGCGGCTACACCTTC. Its translation: CATSDRYRGGGYTF.